Given below is one T cell receptor (beta chain) in context. Its antigen is not known. The data originate from a study of T cell clusters in autoimmune cytopenias. Across the study: Per sample, median TRB depth was about 52,000 reads, yielding a median 2,350 distinct clonotypes. Study-level results: A dominant lymphoma-associated repertoire apparently masked the cluster-lack signature in secondary cytopenia versus chronic lymphocytic leukemia. Primary autoimmune cytopenia patients appeared to lack physiological T cell clusters present in healthy donors.

The CDR3 covers 15 residues. Each sample's input was 200 to 250 ng genomic DNA, roughly 38,000 genome equivalents. TRB rearrangements were amplified by touch-down multiplex PCR with mixed TRB-A/B primers. After re-calling the multiplex PCR reads, TCRdb lists one entry per CDR3 protein, DNA absent. Its table records about 15,000 distinct CDR3 sequences. The material sequenced was peripheral blood. The chain has TRBV12-3 or TRBV12-4 and TRBJ1-5; the TCRdb D gene call, TRBD1, has no DNA to confirm it. The TCR comes from a human donor with an autoimmune cytopenia or autoimmune hepatitis (not recorded which). CDR3 sequence: CASSQIQGSDAPQHF.